This T cell receptor beta chain was recorded in a study of control samples from healthy donors and cancer patients. Profiled with immunoSEQ multiplex PCR; TCRdb holds only in-frame clones, not every one. The data show around 110,000 clones, around 90% seen once. The TCR sequence derives from a woman in her sixties or seventies in good health. The sequenced sample was blood.

The CDR3 DNA is TGTGCCATCAGTGTTGAATACTATAATTCACCCCTCCACTTT. Translated: CAISVEYYNSPLHF. V and J are TRBV10-3 and TRBJ1-6; D is unresolved. V was clipped by 4 bases and J by 3 bases, with 7 bases between them. Germline V CDR1 and CDR2: ENHRY, SYGVKD. CDR3 size: 14 residues.